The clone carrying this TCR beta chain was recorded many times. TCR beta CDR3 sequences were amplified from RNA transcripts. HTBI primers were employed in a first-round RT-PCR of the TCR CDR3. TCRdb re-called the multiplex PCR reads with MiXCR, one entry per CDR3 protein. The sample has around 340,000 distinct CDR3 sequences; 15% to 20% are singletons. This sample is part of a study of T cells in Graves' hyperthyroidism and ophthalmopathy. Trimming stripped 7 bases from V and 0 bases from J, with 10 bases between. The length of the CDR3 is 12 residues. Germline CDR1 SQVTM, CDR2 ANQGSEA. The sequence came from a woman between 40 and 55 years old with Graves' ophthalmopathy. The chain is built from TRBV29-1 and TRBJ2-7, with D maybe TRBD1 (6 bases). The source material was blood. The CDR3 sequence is CSGTGNSYEQYF. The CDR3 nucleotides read TGCAGCGGAACAGGGAACTCCTACGAGCAGTACTTC.